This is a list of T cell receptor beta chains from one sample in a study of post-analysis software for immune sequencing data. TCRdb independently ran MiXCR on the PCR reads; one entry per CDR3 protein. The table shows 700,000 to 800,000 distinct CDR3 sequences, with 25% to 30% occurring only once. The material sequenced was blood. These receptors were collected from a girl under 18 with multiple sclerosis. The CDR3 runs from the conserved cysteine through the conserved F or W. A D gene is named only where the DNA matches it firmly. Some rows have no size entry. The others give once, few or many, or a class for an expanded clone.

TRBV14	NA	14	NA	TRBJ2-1	CASRRGGSGNEQFF	TGTGCCAGCAGGCGTGGTGGTAGCGGCAATGAGCAGTTCTTC
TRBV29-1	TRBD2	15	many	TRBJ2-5	CSVLTSGGRQETQYF	TGCAGCGTTCTAACTAGCGGAGGTAGACAAGAGACCCAGTACTTC
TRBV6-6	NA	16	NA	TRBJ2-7	CASSSWAGLSYNEQYF	TGTGCCAGCAGTTCTTGGGCGGGACTCTCCTACAATGAGCAGTACTTC
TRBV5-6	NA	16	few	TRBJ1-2	CASSSWEAAPSGGYTF	TGTGCCAGCAGCTCCTGGGAAGCAGCCCCGAGCGGAGGCTACACCTTC
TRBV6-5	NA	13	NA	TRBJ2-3	CASRGLTADAQYF	TGTGCCAGCAGGGGGCTTACGGCAGATGCGCAGTATTTT
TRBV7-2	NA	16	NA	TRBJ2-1	CASRLRDRSSYNEQFF	TGTGCCAGCAGATTACGGGACCGCAGCTCCTACAATGAGCAGTTCTTC
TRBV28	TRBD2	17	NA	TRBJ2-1	CASSQGDSGRPYNEQFF	TGTGCCAGCAGTCAGGGGGATAGCGGGAGGCCATACAATGAGCAGTTCTTC
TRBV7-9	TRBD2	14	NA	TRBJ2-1	CASSVGLASNEQFF	TGTGCCAGCAGCGTGGGACTAGCGAGCAATGAGCAGTTCTTC
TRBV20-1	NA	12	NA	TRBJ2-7	CSATPSDYEQYF	TGCAGTGCTACCCCTTCGGACTACGAGCAGTACTTC
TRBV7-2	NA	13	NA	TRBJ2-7	CASSLDELYEQYF	TGTGCCAGCAGCTTAGATGAACTCTACGAGCAGTACTTC
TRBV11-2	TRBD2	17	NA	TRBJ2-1	CACRTLRLAGGPHEQFF	TGTGCCTGCAGGACCCTGCGCCTAGCGGGGGGCCCCCATGAGCAGTTCTTC
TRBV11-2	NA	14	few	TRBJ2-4	CASSLGLGKNIQYF	TGTGCCAGCAGCTTAGGCCTAGGCAAAAACATTCAGTACTTC
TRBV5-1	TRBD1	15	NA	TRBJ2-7	CASSYSRGSVDEQYF	TGCGCCAGCAGCTACTCCAGGGGGAGCGTCGACGAGCAGTACTTC
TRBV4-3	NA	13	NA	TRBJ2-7	CASSQESRGEQYF	TGCGCCAGCAGCCAAGAGTCCAGGGGCGAGCAGTACTTC
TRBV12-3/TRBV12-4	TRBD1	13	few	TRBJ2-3	CASSTGQADTQYF	TGTGCCAGCAGTACCGGACAGGCAGATACGCAGTATTTT
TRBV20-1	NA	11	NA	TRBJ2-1	CSARAIDEQFF	TGCAGTGCTAGAGCCATAGATGAGCAGTTCTTC
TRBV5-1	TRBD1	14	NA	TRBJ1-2	CASSGGTGTGGYTF	TGCGCCAGCAGCGGGGGAACAGGGACAGGGGGCTACACCTTC
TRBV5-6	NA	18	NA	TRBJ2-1	CASSLRLLGSIPYNEQFF	TGTGCCAGCAGCTTAAGACTGCTCGGTAGTATCCCCTACAATGAGCAGTTCTTC
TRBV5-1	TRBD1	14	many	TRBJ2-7	CASSAGTGSYEQYF	TGCGCCAGCAGCGCCGGGACAGGCTCCTACGAGCAGTACTTC
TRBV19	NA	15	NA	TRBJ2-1	CASSPGQNNYNEQFF	TGTGCCAGTAGTCCAGGACAGAACAACTACAATGAGCAGTTCTTC